One sample yielded the 14 T cell receptor beta chains listed below, sequenced in a study of human T cells and chemical hapten exposure. TCRdb reanalysed the RACE reads using MiXCR and keeps one entry per CDR3 protein. The repertoire includes about 90,000 distinct CDR3 sequences, about 8.5% of them detected once, and just over 2.5% sits in the top ten. Regarding time point: pre-sensitization, week 0. As to treatment: therapeutic diphenylcyclopropenone sensitization with weekly scalp DPC. The sample consisted of whole blood, taken in connection with sensitization to the hapten diphenylcyclopropenone (DPC). The receptor source for this set is a man between 35 and 55 years old with alopecia areata. Some clones in this sample may be carry-over from other donors' samples.

This clonotype was counted a few times. The CDR3 loop reads CASRLRDWYNEQFF. The CDR3 DNA sequence: TGTGCCAGCAGACTCCGGGACTGGTACAATGAGCAGTTCTTC. The chain employs TRBV12-3 or TRBV12-4 and TRBJ2-1; D is possibly TRBD2 (6 bases). Trimming took off 6 bases at V and 4 bases at J, with 13 bases between the two ends. The CDR3 loop spans 14 amino acids.

DNA of the CDR3: TGTGCCAGCAGCTTAGCGGGACAGGGAACCTACGAGCAGTACTTC. Its protein product is CASSLAGQGTYEQYF. This chain connects TRBV7-2 to TRBJ2-7; 9 bases match TRBD1. Germline V lookup: CDR1 SGHTA, CDR2 FQGNSA. Trimming at V came to 0 bases and at J to 2 bases, leaving 2 bases not matched to a gene. The CDR3 is 15 amino acids. Together with reference TRBV7-2 and TRBJ2-7, the CDR3 gives the full variable domain: GAGVSQSPSNKVTEKGKDVELRCDPISGHTALYWYRQSLGQGLEFLIYFQGNSAPDKSGLPSDRFSAERTGGSVSTLTIQRTQQEDSAVYLCASSLAGQGTYEQYFGPGTRLTVT.

This clonotype was counted ten times or more. The chain has TRBV28 and TRBJ1-4, with 10 bases matching TRBD1. Trimming at V came to 6 bases and at J to 4 bases, leaving 8 bases not matched to a gene. The CDR3 has 16 amino acids. In germline, CDR1 is MDHEN, CDR2 SYDVKM. CDR3 in amino acids: CASSLPGTGVNEKLFF. As DNA, the CDR3 is TGTGCCAGCAGCCTTCCCGGGACAGGGGTTAATGAAAAACTGTTTTTT.

This clonotype was counted many times. The V call is TRBV20-1, the J call TRBJ2-5, with D possibly being TRBD2 (6 bases). V was trimmed by 3 bases and J by 0 bases, leaving 11 bases between them. Looked up from germline, CDR1 is DFQATT and CDR2 is SNEGSKA (reference sequence). The CDR3 has 14 residues. CDR3 sequence (DNA): TGCAGTGCTAGGGCACTAGCCCACCAAGAGACCCAGTACTTC. Protein sequence: CSARALAHQETQYF.

The chain combines TRBV29-1 with TRBJ2-7; 9 nucleotides match TRBD2. Germline values: CDR1 SQVTM, CDR2 ANQGSEA. Trimming cost V 3 bases and J 9 bases; bases outside gene matches: 9. This CDR3 spans 13 amino acids. The CDR3 nucleotides are TGCAGCGTTGACGATAGCGGGAGCGCCAGGCAGTACTTC. Protein product: CSVDDSGSARQYF.

The chain is built from TRBV5-6 and TRBJ2-3; tentatively, D is TRBD2 (5 bases). Looked up from germline, CDR1 is SGHDT and CDR2 is YYEEEE. The CDR3 has 16 residues. The germline V and J ends were trimmed by 2 bases and 3 bases, with 16 bases remaining between them. CDR3 sequence: CASSFKGRGETDTQYF. The CDR3 DNA is TGTGCCAGCAGCTTCAAAGGACGTGGGGAGACAGATACGCAGTATTTT.

This clonotype came up many times. V is TRBV28 and J is TRBJ2-4; TRBD1 might be the D (7 bases). The CDR3 totals 16 residues. CDR1 is MDHEN and CDR2 is SYDVKM in the germline V gene. Trimming took off 6 bases at V and 0 bases at J, with 15 bases between the two ends. The CDR3 loop is CASSSQGGLAKNIQYF. The DNA for the CDR3 is TGTGCCAGCAGCAGTCAGGGGGGATTAGCCAAAAACATTCAGTACTTC. The full variable domain, with the rest looked up from reference TRBV28 and TRBJ2-4, is DVKVTQSSRYLVKRTGEKVFLECVQDMDHENMFWYRQDPGLGLRLIYFSYDVKMKEKGDIPEGYSVSREKKERFSLILESASTNQTSMYLCASSSQGGLAKNIQYFGAGTRLSVL.

This clonotype has more than one count but fewer than ten. This chain links TRBV10-3 with TRBJ2-1, with TRBD2 identical over 10 bases. The CDR3 spans 13 residues. The V gene's germline CDR1 is ENHRY and CDR2 SYGVKD. Trimming at V came to 6 bases and at J to 9 bases, leaving 5 bases not matched to a gene. This CDR3 reads CAIRLAGFGEQFF. Written as DNA, the CDR3 is TGTGCCATCAGACTAGCGGGGTTCGGTGAGCAGTTCTTC.

V gene TRBV6-2 or TRBV6-3 combines with J gene TRBJ2-3, with D uncertain. Germline CDR1 reads MNHEY; CDR2 reads SVGEGT. The CDR3 length is 15 residues. Trimming shortened V by 7 bases and J by 2 bases, and 16 bases separated the two germline ends. As DNA, the CDR3 is TGTGCCAGCACCCTCCACGCTGACGCCACAGATACGCAGTATTTT. Translated, it gives CASTLHADATDTQYF.

The genes are TRBV5-6 and TRBJ2-3; D remains unclear. Germline-derived CDR1 and CDR2 are SGHDT and YYEEEE. Trimming cost V 2 bases and J 3 bases, with 7 bases left between them. There are 13 residues in the CDR3. Written as DNA, the CDR3 is TGTGCCAGCAGCTTAGGAGCTACAGATACGCAGTATTTT. This codes for CASSLGATDTQYF. The variable domain in full, with the rest retrieved from reference TRBV5-6 and TRBJ2-3, is DAGVTQSPTHLIKTRGQQVTLRCSPKSGHDTVSWYQQALGQGPQFIFQYYEEEERQRGNFPDRFSGHQFPNYSSELNVNALLLGDSALYLCASSLGATDTQYFGPGTRLTVL.

This clonotype occurred many times. This chain uses TRBV24-1 with TRBJ2-1, with D maybe TRBD1 (5 bases). Germline V gene data show CDR1 as KGHDR and CDR2 as SFDVKD. V lost 9 bases to trimming and J lost 5 bases, with 13 bases between them. CDR3 length: 13 residues. As DNA, the CDR3 is TGTGCCACCGGGGTCAGGGCAAACAATGAGCAGTTCTTC. Its protein product is CATGVRANNEQFF.

The chain carries TRBV2 and TRBJ2-3, with no clear D. Per the germline V gene, CDR1 is SNHLY and CDR2 is FYNNEI. The V and J ends lost 7 bases and 6 bases respectively, with 11 bases between them. The CDR3 runs 12 residues. CDR3 sequence reads: CASTGETDTQYF. The DNA of the CDR3 is TGTGCCAGCACCGGAGAGACCGATACGCAGTATTTT.

This clonotype was seen more than once but under ten times. The chain joins TRBV5-4 to TRBJ2-1; D unclear. Between the trimmed V and J ends, which lost 1 base and 5 bases, there was a span of 10 bases. The CDR3 is 14 residues long. Germline V gene data show CDR1 as SGHNT and CDR2 as YYREEE (reference sequence). The DNA for the CDR3 is TGTGCCAGCAGCTTGATGCAGGCCAACAATGAGCAGTTCTTC. Its translation is CASSLMQANNEQFF.

This chain links TRBV20-1 with TRBJ1-5; 8 bases are shared with TRBD1. The CDR3 has 15 residues. The germline gives CDR1 DFQATT, CDR2 SNEGSKA (reference sequence). V gave up 5 bases and J gave up 3 bases; unmatched junction bases: 9. The CDR3 loop reads CSAALLDRDNQPQHF. The CDR3 DNA reads as TGCAGTGCTGCCCTCTTGGACAGGGACAATCAGCCCCAGCATTTT.